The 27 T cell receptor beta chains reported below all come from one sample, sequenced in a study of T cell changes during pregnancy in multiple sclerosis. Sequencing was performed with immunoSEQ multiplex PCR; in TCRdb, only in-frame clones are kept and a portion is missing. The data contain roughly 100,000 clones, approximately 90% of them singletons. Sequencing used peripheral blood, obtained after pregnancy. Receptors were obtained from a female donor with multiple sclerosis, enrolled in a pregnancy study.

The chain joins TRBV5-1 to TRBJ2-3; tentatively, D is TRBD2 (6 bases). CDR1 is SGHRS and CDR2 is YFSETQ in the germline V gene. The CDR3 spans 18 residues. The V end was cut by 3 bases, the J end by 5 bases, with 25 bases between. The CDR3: CASSSGLLLNVSGDTQYF. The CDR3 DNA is TGCGCCAGCAGCTCTGGACTACTCTTGAACGTGTCCGGAGATACGCAGTATTTT. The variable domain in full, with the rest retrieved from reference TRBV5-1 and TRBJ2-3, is KAGVTQTPRYLIKTRGQQVTLSCSPISGHRSVSWYQQTPGQGLQFLFEYFSETQRNKGNFPGRFSGRQFSNSRSEMNVSTLELGDSALYLCASSSGLLLNVSGDTQYFGPGTRLTVL.

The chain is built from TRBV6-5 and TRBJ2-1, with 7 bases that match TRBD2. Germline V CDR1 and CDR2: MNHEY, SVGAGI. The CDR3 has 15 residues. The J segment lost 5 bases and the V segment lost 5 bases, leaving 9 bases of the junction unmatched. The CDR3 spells CASSTGTMVNNEQFF. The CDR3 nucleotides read TGTGCCAGCAGTACCGGGACTATGGTTAACAATGAGCAGTTCTTC.

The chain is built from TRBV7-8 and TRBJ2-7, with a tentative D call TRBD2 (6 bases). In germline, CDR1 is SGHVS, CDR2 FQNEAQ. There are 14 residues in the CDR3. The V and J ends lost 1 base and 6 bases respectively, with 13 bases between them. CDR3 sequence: CASSLVGGTGEQYF. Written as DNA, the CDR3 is TGTGCCAGCAGCTTAGTCGGAGGGACCGGCGAGCAGTACTTC.

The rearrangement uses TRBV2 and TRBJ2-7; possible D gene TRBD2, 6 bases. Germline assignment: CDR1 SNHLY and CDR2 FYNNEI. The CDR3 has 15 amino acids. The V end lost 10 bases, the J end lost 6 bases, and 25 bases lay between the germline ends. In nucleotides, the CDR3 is TGTGCCACCATCCACCCGACTAGTACGCTTGTCGAGCAGTACTTC. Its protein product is CATIHPTSTLVEQYF.

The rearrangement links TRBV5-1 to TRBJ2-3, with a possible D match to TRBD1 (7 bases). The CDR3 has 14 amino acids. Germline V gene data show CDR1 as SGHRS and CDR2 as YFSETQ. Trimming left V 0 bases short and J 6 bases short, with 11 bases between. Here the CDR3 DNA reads TGCGCCAGCAGCTTGGGCGCAGGGGGGGATACGCAGTATTTT. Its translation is CASSLGAGGDTQYF.

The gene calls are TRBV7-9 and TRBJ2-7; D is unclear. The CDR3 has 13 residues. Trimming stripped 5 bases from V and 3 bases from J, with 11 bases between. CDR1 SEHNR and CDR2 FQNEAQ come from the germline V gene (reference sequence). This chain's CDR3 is CASSPFNGYEQYF. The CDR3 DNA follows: TGTGCCAGCAGCCCATTCAACGGCTACGAGCAGTACTTC.

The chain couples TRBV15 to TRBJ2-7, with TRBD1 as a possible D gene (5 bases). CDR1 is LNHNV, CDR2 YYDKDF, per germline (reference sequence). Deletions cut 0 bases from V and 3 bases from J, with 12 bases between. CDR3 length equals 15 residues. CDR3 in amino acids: CATSRDVGEIYEQYF. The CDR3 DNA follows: TGTGCCACCAGCAGAGATGTAGGGGAAATCTACGAGCAGTACTTC.

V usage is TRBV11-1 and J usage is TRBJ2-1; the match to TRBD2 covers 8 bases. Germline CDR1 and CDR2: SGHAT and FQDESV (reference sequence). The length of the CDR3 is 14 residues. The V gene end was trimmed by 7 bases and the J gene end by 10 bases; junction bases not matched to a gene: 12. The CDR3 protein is CASTRERGPGEQFF. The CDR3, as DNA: TGTGCCAGCACGCGTGAGCGGGGGCCGGGGGAGCAGTTCTTC.

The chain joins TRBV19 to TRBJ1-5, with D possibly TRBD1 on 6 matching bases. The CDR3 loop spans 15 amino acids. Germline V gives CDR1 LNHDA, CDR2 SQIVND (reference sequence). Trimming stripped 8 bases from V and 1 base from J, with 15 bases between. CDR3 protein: CASSWGQMSNQPQHF. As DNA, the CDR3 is TGTGCCAGTTCCTGGGGACAAATGAGCAATCAGCCCCAGCATTTT.

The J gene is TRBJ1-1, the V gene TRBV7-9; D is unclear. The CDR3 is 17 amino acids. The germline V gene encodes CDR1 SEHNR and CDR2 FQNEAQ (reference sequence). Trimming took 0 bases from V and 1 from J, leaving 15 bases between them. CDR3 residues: CASSLAHGPGTNTEAFF. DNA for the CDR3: TGTGCCAGCAGCTTAGCGCACGGTCCAGGAACGAACACTGAAGCTTTCTTT.

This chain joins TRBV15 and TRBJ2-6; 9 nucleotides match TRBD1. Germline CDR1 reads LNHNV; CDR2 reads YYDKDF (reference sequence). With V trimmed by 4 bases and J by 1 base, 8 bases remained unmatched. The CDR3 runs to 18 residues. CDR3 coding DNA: TGTGCCACCAGCACCCCGGGACAGGGACGATCTGGGGCCAACGTCCTGACTTTC. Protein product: CATSTPGQGRSGANVLTF.

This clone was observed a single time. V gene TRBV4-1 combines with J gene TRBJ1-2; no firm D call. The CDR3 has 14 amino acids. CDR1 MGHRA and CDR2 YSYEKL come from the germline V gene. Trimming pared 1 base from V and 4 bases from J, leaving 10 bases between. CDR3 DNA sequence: TGCGCCAGCAGCCAAGTGGGTGGGCTCTATGGCTACACCTTC. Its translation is CASSQVGGLYGYTF.

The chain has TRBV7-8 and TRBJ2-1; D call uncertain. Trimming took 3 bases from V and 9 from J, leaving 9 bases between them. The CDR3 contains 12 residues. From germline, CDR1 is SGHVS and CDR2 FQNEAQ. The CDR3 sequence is CASSFTGGEQFF. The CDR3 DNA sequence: TGTGCCAGCAGCTTTACTGGTGGTGAGCAGTTCTTC. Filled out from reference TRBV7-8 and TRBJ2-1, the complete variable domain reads GAGVSQSPRYKVAKRGQDVALRCDPISGHVSLFWYQQALGQGPEFLTYFQNEAQLDKSGLPSDRFFAERPEGSVSTLKIQRTQQEDSAVYLCASSFTGGEQFFGPGTRLTVL.

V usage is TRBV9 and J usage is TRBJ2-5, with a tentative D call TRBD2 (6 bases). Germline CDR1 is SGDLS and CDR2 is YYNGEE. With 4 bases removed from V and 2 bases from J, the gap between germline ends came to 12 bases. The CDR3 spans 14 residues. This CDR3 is CASSLSGGQETQYF. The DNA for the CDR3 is TGTGCCAGCAGCCTAAGTGGGGGGCAAGAGACCCAGTACTTC. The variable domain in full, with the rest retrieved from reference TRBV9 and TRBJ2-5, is DSGVTQTPKHLITATGQRVTLRCSPRSGDLSVYWYQQSLDQGLQFLIQYYNGEERAKGNILERFSAQQFPDLHSELNLSSLELGDSALYFCASSLSGGQETQYFGPGTRLLVL.

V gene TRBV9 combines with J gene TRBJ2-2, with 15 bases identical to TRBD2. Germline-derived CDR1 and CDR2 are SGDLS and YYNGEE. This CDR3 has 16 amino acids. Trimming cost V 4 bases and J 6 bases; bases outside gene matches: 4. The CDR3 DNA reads TGTGCCAGCAGCCCTTGGACTAGCGGGGGGGCCGGGGAGCTGTTTTTT. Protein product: CASSPWTSGGAGELFF.

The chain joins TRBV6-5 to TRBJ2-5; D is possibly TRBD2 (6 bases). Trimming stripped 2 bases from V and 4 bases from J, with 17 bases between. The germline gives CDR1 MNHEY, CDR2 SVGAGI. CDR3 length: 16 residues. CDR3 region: CASSYRRGVSAETQYF. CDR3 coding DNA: TGTGCCAGCAGTTACCGCCGCGGGGTCTCCGCAGAGACCCAGTACTTC.

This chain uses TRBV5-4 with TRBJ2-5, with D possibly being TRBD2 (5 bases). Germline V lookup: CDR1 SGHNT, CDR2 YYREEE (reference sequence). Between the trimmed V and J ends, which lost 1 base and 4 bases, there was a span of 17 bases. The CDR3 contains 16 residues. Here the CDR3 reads CASSLQSGVAGETQYF. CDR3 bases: TGTGCCAGCAGCTTGCAAAGCGGAGTGGCGGGAGAGACCCAGTACTTC.

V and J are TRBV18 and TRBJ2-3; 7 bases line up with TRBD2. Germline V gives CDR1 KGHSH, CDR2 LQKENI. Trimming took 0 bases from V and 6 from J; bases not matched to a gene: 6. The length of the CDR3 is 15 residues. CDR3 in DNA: TGTGCCAGCTCACCACCGGGGAGGGTACGGGATACGCAGTATTTT. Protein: CASSPPGRVRDTQYF.

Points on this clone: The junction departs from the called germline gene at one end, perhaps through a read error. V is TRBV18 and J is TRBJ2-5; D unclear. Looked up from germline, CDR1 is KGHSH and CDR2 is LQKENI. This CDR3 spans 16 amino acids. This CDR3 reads CASSPPERPPREAQYF. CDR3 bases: TGTGCCAGCTCACCACCGGAGAGACCACCAAGAGAGGCCCAGTACTTC.

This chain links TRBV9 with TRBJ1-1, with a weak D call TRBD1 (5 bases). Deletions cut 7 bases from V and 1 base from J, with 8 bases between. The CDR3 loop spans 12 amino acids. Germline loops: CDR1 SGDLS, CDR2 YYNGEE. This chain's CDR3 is CASSRGNTEAFF. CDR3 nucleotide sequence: TGTGCCAGCTCTAGGGGGAACACTGAAGCTTTCTTT.

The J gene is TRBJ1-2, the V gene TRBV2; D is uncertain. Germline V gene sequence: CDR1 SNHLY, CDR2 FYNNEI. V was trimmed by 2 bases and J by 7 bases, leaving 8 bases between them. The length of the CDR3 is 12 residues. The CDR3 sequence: CASSENISGYTF. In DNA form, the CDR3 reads TGTGCCAGCAGTGAAAATATTAGTGGCTACACCTTC.

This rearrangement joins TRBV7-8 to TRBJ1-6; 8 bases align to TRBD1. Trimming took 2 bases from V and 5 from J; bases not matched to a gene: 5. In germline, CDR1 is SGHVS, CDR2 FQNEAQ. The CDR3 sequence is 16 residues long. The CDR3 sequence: CASSLPPGGNNSPLHF. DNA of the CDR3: TGTGCCAGCAGCTTACCCCCAGGGGGCAATAATTCACCCCTCCACTTT.

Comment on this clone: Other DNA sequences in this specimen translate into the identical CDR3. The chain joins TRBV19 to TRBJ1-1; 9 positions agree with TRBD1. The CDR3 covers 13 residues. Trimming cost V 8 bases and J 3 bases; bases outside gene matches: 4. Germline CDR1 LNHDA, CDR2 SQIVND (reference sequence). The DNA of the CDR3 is TGTGCCAGTGGGGACAGGGTGGACACTGAAGCTTTCTTT. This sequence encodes CASGDRVDTEAFF.

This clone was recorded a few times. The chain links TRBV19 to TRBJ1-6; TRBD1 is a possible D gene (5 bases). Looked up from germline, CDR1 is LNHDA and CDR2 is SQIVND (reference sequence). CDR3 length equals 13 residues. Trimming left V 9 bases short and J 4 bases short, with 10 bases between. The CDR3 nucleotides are TGTGCCAGCCTCGACAGATATAATTCACCCCTCCACTTT. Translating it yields CASLDRYNSPLHF.

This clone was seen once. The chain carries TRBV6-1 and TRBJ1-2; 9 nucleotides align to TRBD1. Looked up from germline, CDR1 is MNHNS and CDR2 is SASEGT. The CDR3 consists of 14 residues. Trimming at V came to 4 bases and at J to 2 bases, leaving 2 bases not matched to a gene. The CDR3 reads CASSVGTGNYGYTF. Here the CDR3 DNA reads TGTGCCAGCAGTGTGGGGACAGGGAACTATGGCTACACCTTC.

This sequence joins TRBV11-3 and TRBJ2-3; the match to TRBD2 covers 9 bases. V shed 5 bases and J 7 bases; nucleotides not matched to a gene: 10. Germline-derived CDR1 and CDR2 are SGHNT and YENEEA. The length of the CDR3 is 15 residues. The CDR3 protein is CASSLRAGGPNTQYF. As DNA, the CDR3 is TGTGCCAGCAGCCTCCGGGCGGGGGGGCCGAATACGCAGTATTTT.

The CDR3 sequence is CASSQGTLPLGPYNEQFF. DNA of the CDR3: TGTGCCAGCAGCCAAGGCACCCTACCACTAGGGCCGTACAATGAGCAGTTCTTC. The rearrangement joins TRBV14 to TRBJ2-1; TRBD2 might be the D (5 bases). V gave up 1 base and J gave up 4 bases, with 20 bases separating them. Looked up from germline, CDR1 is SGHDN and CDR2 is FVKESK. The CDR3 contains 18 residues.